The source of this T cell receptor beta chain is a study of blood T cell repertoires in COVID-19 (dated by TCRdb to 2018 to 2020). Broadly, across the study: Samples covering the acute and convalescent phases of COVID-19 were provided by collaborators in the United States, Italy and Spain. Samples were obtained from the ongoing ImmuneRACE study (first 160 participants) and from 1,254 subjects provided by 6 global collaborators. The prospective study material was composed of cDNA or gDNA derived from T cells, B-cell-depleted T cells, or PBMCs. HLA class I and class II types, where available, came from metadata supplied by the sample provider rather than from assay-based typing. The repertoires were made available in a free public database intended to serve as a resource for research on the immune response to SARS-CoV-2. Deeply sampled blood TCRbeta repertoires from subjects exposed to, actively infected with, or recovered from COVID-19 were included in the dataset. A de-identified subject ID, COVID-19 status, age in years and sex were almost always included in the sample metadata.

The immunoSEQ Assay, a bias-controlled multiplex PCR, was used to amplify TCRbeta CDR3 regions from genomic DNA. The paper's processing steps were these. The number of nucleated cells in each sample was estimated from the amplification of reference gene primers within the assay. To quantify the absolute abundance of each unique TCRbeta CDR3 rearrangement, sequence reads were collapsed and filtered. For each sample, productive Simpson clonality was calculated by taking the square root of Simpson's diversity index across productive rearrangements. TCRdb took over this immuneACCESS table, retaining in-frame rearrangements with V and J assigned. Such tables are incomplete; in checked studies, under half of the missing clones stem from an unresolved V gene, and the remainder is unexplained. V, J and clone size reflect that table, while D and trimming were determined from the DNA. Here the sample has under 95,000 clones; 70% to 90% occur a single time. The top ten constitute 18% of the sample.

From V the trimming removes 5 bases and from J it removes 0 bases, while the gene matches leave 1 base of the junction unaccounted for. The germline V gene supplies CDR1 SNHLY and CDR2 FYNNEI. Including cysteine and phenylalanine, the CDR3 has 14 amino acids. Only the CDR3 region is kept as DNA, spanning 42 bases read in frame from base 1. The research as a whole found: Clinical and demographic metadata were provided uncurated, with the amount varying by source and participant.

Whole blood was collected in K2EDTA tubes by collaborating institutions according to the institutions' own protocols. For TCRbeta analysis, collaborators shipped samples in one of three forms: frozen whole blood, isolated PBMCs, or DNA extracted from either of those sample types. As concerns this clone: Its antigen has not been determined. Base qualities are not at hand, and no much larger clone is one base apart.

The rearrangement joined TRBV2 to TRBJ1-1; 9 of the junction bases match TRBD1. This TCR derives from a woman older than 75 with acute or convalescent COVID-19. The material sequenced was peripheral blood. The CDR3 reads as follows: CASSRDRVNTEAFF. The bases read TGTGCCAGCAGTCGGGACAGGGTGAACACTGAAGCTTTCTTT.